One and the same sample provided the 6 T cell receptor beta chains below, sequenced in a study of blood T cell repertoires in COVID-19. Here immunoSEQ multiplex PCR was the method, and the copy in TCRdb shows in-frame clones only, minus some. Among 350,000 to 450,000 clones listed, roughly 89% were seen once. Sequenced material: PBMCs or T cells enriched from blood (not recorded which). These receptors originate from a woman in her 30s who had recovered from COVID-19.

The chain has TRBV5-1 and TRBJ2-5, with TRBD1 identical over 7 bases. This CDR3 is built from 13 residues. Germline V gives CDR1 SGHRS, CDR2 YFSETQ. Trimming took 4 bases from V and 2 from J; bases not matched to a gene: 2. CDR3 bases: TGCGCCAGCAGCGTGGGACAGCAAGAGACCCAGTACTTC. This gives the protein CASSVGQQETQYF.

The gene calls are TRBV6-5 and TRBJ1-4; possibly TRBD1 for D (6 bases). The CDR3 extends over 15 amino acids. Germline V CDR1 and CDR2: MNHEY, SVGAGI. V gave up 7 bases and J gave up 5 bases, with 17 bases separating them. For the CDR3, the DNA is TGTGCCAGCAAGGGGGTCCGGGCCTACAATGAAAAACTGTTTTTT. This translates into CASKGVRAYNEKLFF.

The CDR3 region has the DNA TGTGCCAGCAGGGGACTAGCGTCCTACAATGAGCAGTTCTTC. Amino acids: CASRGLASYNEQFF. V usage is TRBV2 and J usage is TRBJ2-1, with 10 bases fitting TRBD2. V lost 6 bases to trimming and J lost 1 base; unmatched junction nucleotides: 0. The CDR3 has 14 amino acids. Germline loops: CDR1 SNHLY, CDR2 FYNNEI.

This clone was recorded once. J is TRBJ2-1 and V is TRBV11-2; the match to TRBD2 covers 7 bases. V trimming: 5 bases; J trimming: 9 bases; junction bases outside the gene matches: 16. Germline CDR1 reads SGHAT; CDR2 reads FQNNGV. The CDR3 consists of 16 residues. This CDR3 is CASSASRLAAILEQFF. The CDR3 DNA reads TGTGCCAGCAGCGCCTCTAGACTAGCCGCCATTCTTGAGCAGTTCTTC.

V is TRBV19 and J is TRBJ1-2, with 12 bases fitting TRBD1. V lost 6 bases, J lost 7 bases, and 6 bases stayed unmatched. CDR3 length equals 14 residues. The germline CDR1 and CDR2 sequences are LNHDA and SQIVND (reference sequence). DNA for the CDR3: TGTGCCAGTAGAAACCGGGACAGGGGGCCTGGCTACACCTTC. Its translation: CASRNRDRGPGYTF.

V and J are TRBV27 and TRBJ2-1, with TRBD2 matching 9 bases. Unmatched junction bases numbered 3, after V lost 1 base and J lost 5 bases. CDR3 length: 15 residues. The V gene's germline CDR1 is MNHEY and CDR2 SMNVEV (reference sequence). This CDR3 reads CASSLWIAGDNEQFF. CDR3 bases: TGTGCCAGCAGTTTATGGATAGCGGGGGACAATGAGCAGTTCTTC.